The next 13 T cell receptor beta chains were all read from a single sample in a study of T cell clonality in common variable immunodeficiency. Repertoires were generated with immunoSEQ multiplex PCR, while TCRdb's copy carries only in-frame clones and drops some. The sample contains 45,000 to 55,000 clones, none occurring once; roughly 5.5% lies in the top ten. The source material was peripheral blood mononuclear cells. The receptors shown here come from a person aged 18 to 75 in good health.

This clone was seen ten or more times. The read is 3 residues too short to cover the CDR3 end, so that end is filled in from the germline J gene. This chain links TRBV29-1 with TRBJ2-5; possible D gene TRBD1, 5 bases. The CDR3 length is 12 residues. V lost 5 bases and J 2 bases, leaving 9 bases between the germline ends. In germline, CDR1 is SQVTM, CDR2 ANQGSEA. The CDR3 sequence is CSVLGLQETQYF. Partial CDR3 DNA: TGCAGCGTTCTGGGGCTGCAAGAGACC.

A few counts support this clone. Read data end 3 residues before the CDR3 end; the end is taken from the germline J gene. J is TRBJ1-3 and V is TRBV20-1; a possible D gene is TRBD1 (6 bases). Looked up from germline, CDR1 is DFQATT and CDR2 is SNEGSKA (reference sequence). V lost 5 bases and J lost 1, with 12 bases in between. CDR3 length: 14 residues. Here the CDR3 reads CSAAGTTSGNTIYF. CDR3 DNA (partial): TGCAGTGCTGCCGGGACAACATCTGGAAACACC.

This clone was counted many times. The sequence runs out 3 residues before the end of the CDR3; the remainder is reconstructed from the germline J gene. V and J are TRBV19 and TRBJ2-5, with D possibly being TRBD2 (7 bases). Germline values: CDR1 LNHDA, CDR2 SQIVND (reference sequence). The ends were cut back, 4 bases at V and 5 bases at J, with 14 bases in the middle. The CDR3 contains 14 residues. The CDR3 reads CASSTIRGGETQYF. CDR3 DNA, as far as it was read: TGTGCCAGTAGTACAATTAGGGGGGGCGAGACC.

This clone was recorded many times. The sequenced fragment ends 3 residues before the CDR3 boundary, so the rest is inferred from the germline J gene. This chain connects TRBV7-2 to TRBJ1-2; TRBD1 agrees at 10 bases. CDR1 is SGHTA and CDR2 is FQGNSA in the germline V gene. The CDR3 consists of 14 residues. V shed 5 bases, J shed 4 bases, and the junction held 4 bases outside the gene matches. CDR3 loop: CASSLGQGIYGYTF. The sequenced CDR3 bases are TGTGCCAGCAGCCTGGGACAGGGGATCTATGGC. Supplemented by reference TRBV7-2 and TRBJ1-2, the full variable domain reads GAGVSQSPSNKVTEKGKDVELRCDPISGHTALYWYRQSLGQGLEFLIYFQGNSAPDKSGLPSDRFSAERTGGSVSTLTIQRTQQEDSAVYLCASSLGQGIYGYTFGSGTRLTVV.

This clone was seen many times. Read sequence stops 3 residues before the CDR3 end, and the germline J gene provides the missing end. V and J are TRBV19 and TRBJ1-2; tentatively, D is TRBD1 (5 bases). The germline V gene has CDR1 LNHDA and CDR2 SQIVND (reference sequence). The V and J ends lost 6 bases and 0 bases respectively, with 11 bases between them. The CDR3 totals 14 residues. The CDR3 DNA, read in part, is TGTGCCAGTAGCTTGACAGCCTCTAACTATGGC. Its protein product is CASSLTASNYG. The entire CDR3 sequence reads CASSLTASNYGYTF.

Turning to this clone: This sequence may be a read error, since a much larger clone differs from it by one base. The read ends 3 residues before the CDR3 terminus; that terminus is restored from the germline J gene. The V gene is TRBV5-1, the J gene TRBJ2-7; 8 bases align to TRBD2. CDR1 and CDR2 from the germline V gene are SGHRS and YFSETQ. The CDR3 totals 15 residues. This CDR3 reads CASILEAGDDYEQYF. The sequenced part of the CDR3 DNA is TGCGCCAGCATCTTGGAAGCGGGAGACGACTACGAG.

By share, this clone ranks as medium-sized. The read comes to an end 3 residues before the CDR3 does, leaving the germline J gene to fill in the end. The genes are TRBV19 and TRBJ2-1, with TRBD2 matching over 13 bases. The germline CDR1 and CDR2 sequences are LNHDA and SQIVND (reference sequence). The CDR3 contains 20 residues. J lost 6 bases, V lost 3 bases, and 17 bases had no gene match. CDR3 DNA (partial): TGTGCCAGTAGTATCAGGGGAGCCGGACTAGCGGGAGTATTGGGCAATGAG. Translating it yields CASSIRGAGLAGVLGNE. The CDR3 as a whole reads CASSIRGAGLAGVLGNEQFF.

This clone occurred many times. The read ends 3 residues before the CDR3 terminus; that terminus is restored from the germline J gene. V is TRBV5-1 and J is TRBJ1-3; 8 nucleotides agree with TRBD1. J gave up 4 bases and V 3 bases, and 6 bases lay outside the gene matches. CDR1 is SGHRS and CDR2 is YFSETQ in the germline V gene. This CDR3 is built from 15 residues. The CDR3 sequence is CASSSMTGVGNTIYF. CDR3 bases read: TGCGCCAGCAGCTCCATGACAGGGGTAGGAAACACC.

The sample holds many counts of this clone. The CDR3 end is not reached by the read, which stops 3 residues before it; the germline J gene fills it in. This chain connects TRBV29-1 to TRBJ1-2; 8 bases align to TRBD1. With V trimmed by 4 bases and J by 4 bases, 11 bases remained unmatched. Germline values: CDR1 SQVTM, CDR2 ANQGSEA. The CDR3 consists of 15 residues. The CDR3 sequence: CSVATGGQGIYGYTF. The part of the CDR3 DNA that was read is TGCAGCGTTGCCACCGGCGGACAGGGAATCTATGGC.

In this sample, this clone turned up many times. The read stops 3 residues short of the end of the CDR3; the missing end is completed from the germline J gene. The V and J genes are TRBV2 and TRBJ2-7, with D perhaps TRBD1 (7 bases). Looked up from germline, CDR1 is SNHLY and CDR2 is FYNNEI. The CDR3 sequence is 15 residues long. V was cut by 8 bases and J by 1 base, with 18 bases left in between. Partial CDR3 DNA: TGTGCCAGCTCCCTCCGGGGGACAGTTTCCTACGAG. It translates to CASSLRGTVSYE. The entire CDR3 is CASSLRGTVSYEQYF.

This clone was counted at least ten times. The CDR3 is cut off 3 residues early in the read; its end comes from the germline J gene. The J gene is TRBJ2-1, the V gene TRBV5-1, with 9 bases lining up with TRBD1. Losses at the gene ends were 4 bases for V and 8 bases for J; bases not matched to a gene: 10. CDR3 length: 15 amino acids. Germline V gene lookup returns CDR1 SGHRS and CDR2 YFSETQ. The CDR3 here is CASSRTGGSDDEQFF. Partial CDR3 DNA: TGCGCCAGCAGCCGAACAGGGGGCTCCGACGATGAG.

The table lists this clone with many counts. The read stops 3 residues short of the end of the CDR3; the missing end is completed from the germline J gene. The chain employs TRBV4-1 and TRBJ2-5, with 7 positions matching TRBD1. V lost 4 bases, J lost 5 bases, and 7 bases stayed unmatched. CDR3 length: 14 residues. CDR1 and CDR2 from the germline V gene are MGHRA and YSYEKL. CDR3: CASSPTGLGETQYF. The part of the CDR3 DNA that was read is TGCGCCAGCAGCCCGACAGGGCTCGGCGAGACC.

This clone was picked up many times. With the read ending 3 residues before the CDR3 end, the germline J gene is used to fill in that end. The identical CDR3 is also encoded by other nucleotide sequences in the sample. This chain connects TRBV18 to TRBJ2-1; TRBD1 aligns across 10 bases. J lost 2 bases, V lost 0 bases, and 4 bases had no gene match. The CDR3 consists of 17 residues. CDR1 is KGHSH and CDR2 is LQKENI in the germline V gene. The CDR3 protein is CASSPPVGTGAYNEQFF. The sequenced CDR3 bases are TGTGCCAGCTCACCACCGGTAGGGACAGGGGCCTACAATGAG.